The clone carrying this T cell receptor (beta chain) was picked up a small number of times. Its matching antigen is unknown. The TCR beta cDNA libraries contained unique molecular identifiers. Input of roughly 1 to 11 million T cells yielded approximately 500,000 cDNA molecules. TCRdb itself ran the PCR reads through MiXCR, one entry per CDR3 protein. The table records hundreds of thousands of distinct CDR3 sequences, roughly 30% of them present only once. Trimming stripped 3 bases from V and 5 bases from J, with 16 bases between. The CDR3 is made up of 15 amino acids. This entry is derived from a study of post-analysis software for immune sequencing data. Study background: The disease courses covered relapsing-remitting, secondary progressive and progressive-relapsing multiple sclerosis.

Findings and limits, study-wide: Strong same-batch co-clustering of samples appeared with F measure clustering. With TRBV5-6, TRBV5-1 and TRBV20-1 included, about five TRBV segments were more frequent in patients than in controls.

The specimen was blood. The chain links TRBV12-3 or TRBV12-4 to TRBJ1-2, with a possible D match to TRBD1 (6 bases). This TCR came from a girl aged 5 to 17 with multiple sclerosis. The CDR3 loop reads CASSFAGARVYGYTF. CDR3 nucleotide sequence: TGTGCCAGCAGTTTCGCAGGGGCGAGGGTGTATGGCTACACCTTC.